Presented here are 30 T cell receptor beta chains from one specimen sequenced in a study of response to subunit inactivated influenza vaccine. From the RT-PCR reads, TCRdb called clonotypes with MiXCR, one entry per CDR3 protein. In the table there are roughly 520,000 distinct CDR3 sequences, about 25% of which are singletons. The source material was CD4+ T cells sorted from PBMCs, sampled around 5 days after vaccination. Receptors originate from a man aged 45-60 years who received an inactivated influenza vaccine.

The chain uses TRBV5-4 and TRBJ2-1; possible D gene TRBD2, 6 bases. Trimming took 3 bases from V and 0 from J, leaving 25 bases between them. This CDR3 contains 20 residues. CDR1 is SGHNT and CDR2 is YYREEE in the germline V gene (reference sequence). The CDR3 protein is CASSSPRHARDLSSYNEQFF. The CDR3 bases are TGTGCCAGCAGCTCGCCGCGCCACGCCCGGGACTTGAGCTCCTACAATGAGCAGTTCTTC.

This clonotype was detected a few times. This chain joins TRBV20-1 and TRBJ1-2; D is undetermined. Trimming left V 1 base short and J 8 bases short, with 26 bases between. The CDR3 extends over 17 amino acids. Germline V gene sequence: CDR1 DFQATT, CDR2 SNEGSKA (reference sequence). The chain's CDR3 is CSARADSFGRGFWGYTF. CDR3 sequence (DNA): TGCAGTGCTAGAGCAGATTCGTTCGGTCGCGGTTTTTGGGGCTACACCTTC.

This chain links TRBV12-3 or TRBV12-4 with TRBJ1-6; tentative D call: TRBD1 (5 bases). CDR3 size: 13 residues. The V end was cut by 6 bases, the J end by 7 bases, with 10 bases between. The CDR3 here is CASRFRANSPLHF. Here the CDR3 DNA reads TGTGCCAGCAGATTCAGGGCCAATTCACCCCTCCACTTT.

The chain links TRBV6-1 to TRBJ2-7; possibly TRBD2 for D (6 bases). V was cut by 0 bases and J by 0 bases, with 9 bases left in between. This CDR3 is 15 amino acids long. Germline V gives CDR1 MNHNS, CDR2 SASEGT. The chain's CDR3 is CASSEAGTPSYEQYF. Written as DNA, the CDR3 is TGTGCCAGCAGTGAAGCCGGGACTCCCTCCTACGAGCAGTACTTC.

The V call is TRBV7-2, the J call TRBJ2-2, with D possibly being TRBD1 or TRBD2 (5 bases each). This CDR3 is built from 16 residues. Trimming took off 1 base at V and 8 bases at J, with 17 bases between the two ends. The germline V gene has CDR1 SGHTA and CDR2 FQGNSA. CDR3: CASSLESGAGAGELFF. In DNA, the CDR3 is TGTGCCAGCAGCTTAGAAAGTGGGGCCGGGGCTGGGGAGCTGTTTTTT.

This sequence joins TRBV6-5 and TRBJ1-5, with a weak D call TRBD1 (5 bases). This CDR3 contains 17 residues. Germline CDR1 MNHEY, CDR2 SVGAGI. V gave up 5 bases and J gave up 1 base, with 18 bases separating them. The CDR3 region has the DNA TGTGCCAGCAGTCTACGACCCGGGGCAGGCAGCAATCAGCCCCAGCATTTT. Translating it yields CASSLRPGAGSNQPQHF.

The chain has TRBV5-1 and TRBJ1-1, with 8 bases aligning to TRBD1. Unmatched junction bases numbered 4, after V lost 2 bases and J lost 1 base. There are 15 residues in the CDR3. Germline lookup yields CDR1 SGHRS and CDR2 YFSETQ. The CDR3 bases are TGCGCCAGCAGCTTCCAGGGGACAGGGAACACTGAAGCTTTCTTT. Translation gives CASSFQGTGNTEAFF.

Only a few counts were recorded for this clonotype. V is TRBV5-1 and J is TRBJ1-4, with 7 bases aligning to TRBD1. The V and J ends lost 2 bases and 2 bases, in that order; junction bases with no gene match: 9. The CDR3 spans 17 residues. Germline V gene lookup returns CDR1 SGHRS and CDR2 YFSETQ. CDR3 sequence (DNA): TGCGCCAGCAGCTTACTTCCCCCGGGACAGACTAATGAAAAACTGTTTTTT. Translating it yields CASSLLPPGQTNEKLFF.

The rearrangement joins TRBV4-3 to TRBJ2-7; no clear D. Trimming stripped 0 bases from V and 3 bases from J, with 6 bases between. CDR1 and CDR2 (germline): LGHNA, YSLEER. The CDR3 consists of 13 residues. CDR3 nucleotides: TGCGCCAGCAGCCAAGATTCCCACTACGAGCAGTACTTC. Its translation is CASSQDSHYEQYF.

The sample holds a few counts of this clonotype. V gene TRBV7-3 combines with J gene TRBJ2-1, with TRBD2 matching over 7 bases. The V gene end was trimmed by 7 bases and the J gene end by 6 bases; junction bases not matched to a gene: 6. Germline V gene data show CDR1 as SGHTA and CDR2 as FQGTGA. The CDR3 runs 13 residues. CDR3: CASTVGGGNEQFF. The CDR3 DNA is TGTGCCAGCACCGTGGGGGGGGGCAATGAGCAGTTCTTC. The complete variable domain, with remaining parts taken from reference TRBV7-3 and TRBJ2-1, reads GAGVSQTPSNKVTEKGKYVELRCDPISGHTALYWYRQSLGQGPEFLIYFQGTGAADDSGLPNDRFFAVRPEGSVSTLKIQRTERGDSAVYLCASTVGGGNEQFFGPGTRLTVL.

This clonotype was recorded many times. This chain links TRBV20-1 with TRBJ2-5; 11 nucleotides align to TRBD2. The germline V gene has CDR1 DFQATT and CDR2 SNEGSKA (reference sequence). Trimming took 6 bases from V and 7 from J; bases not matched to a gene: 19. The CDR3 has 17 amino acids. CDR3 DNA: TGCAGTGCCTTCTGGATACTAGCGGGAGTTTATGACGGGACCCAGTACTTC. Its protein is CSAFWILAGVYDGTQYF.

V gene TRBV11-3 combines with J gene TRBJ2-5; D possibly corresponds to TRBD1 (6 bases). V shed 5 bases and J shed 5 bases, with 18 bases lying between them. This CDR3 has 15 residues. Looked up from germline, CDR1 is SGHNT and CDR2 is YENEEA. CDR3 protein: CASSETGTKGETQYF. The DNA of the CDR3 is TGTGCCAGCAGCGAAACAGGGACAAAAGGGGAGACCCAGTACTTC.

The chain employs TRBV7-2 and TRBJ2-1; TRBD1 agrees at 8 bases. Trimming at V came to 5 bases and at J to 9 bases, leaving 6 bases not matched to a gene. Germline lookup yields CDR1 SGHTA and CDR2 FQGNSA. The CDR3 loop spans 13 amino acids. CDR3 amino acids: CASSRQGAIEQFF. For the CDR3, the DNA is TGTGCCAGCAGCCGCCAGGGGGCGATTGAGCAGTTCTTC.

This clonotype was recorded at least ten times. CDR3 in DNA: TGTGCCAGCAGCCTAAACAGGGGGCAAGAGCAGTTCTTC. This translates into CASSLNRGQEQFF. The V and J genes are TRBV7-2 and TRBJ2-1, with 9 bases fitting TRBD1. CDR3 length: 13 residues. Germline V gives CDR1 SGHTA, CDR2 FQGNSA. After removal of 5 bases from V and 10 bases from J, the junction contained 6 bases not matched to a gene.

The sample holds a few counts of this clonotype. This rearrangement joins TRBV5-1 to TRBJ1-2; D possibly corresponds to TRBD1 (6 bases). Germline V lookup: CDR1 SGHRS, CDR2 YFSETQ. Trimming took off 1 base at V and 6 bases at J, with 10 bases between the two ends. This CDR3 comprises 13 residues. In DNA, the CDR3 is TGCGCCAGCAGCTTGTCAGGGGCGGATGGCTACACCTTC. Its protein is CASSLSGADGYTF.

A few counts support this clonotype. The CDR3 spells CASSYRLAGTQETQYF. In DNA form, the CDR3 reads TGTGCCAGCAGTTATAGACTAGCGGGGACTCAAGAGACCCAGTACTTC. The chain links TRBV12-3 or TRBV12-4 to TRBJ2-5, with 11 bases fitting TRBD2. The trim removed 4 bases at V and 2 bases at J, leaving 6 bases unmatched. The CDR3 totals 16 residues.

This clonotype was detected a few times. This chain uses TRBV6-2 or TRBV6-3 with TRBJ1-3, with D hard to call. Germline values: CDR1 MNHEY, CDR2 SVGEGT. This CDR3 spans 14 amino acids. The V gene lost 8 bases and the J gene lost 1 base, with 12 bases spanning the gap. The CDR3 DNA reads TGTGCCAGCCGTACCGGAGGTTCTGGAAACACCATATATTTT. Amino acids: CASRTGGSGNTIYF.

In this sample, this clonotype turned up a few times. The rearrangement joins TRBV20-1 to TRBJ2-3; TRBD2 aligns across 7 bases. The junction had 7 bases not matched to a gene; V was cut back by 1 base and J by 0 bases. CDR3 size: 16 residues. Germline V gives CDR1 DFQATT, CDR2 SNEGSKA (reference sequence). DNA for the CDR3: TGCAGTGCTAGAGCCGCTAGCGGAATTAGCACAGATACGCAGTATTTT. Translation gives CSARAASGISTDTQYF.

This chain uses TRBV7-2 with TRBJ1-6; maybe TRBD1 (5 bases). Deletions cut 8 bases from V and 1 base from J, with 12 bases between. This CDR3 is 15 amino acids long. Germline V gene lookup returns CDR1 SGHTA and CDR2 FQGNSA. The CDR3 protein is CASSQGWSYNSPLHF. CDR3 in DNA: TGTGCCAGCTCGCAGGGATGGTCCTATAATTCACCCCTCCACTTT.

CDR3 sequence reads: CSARFTGDSGNTIYF. The CDR3 DNA reads TGCAGTGCTAGATTCACAGGGGACTCTGGAAACACCATATATTTT. J is TRBJ1-3 and V is TRBV20-1; 7 bases align to TRBD1. This CDR3 contains 15 residues. Germline lookup yields CDR1 DFQATT and CDR2 SNEGSKA (reference sequence). J gave up 0 bases and V 2 bases, and 4 bases lay outside the gene matches.

The rearrangement joins TRBV6-5 to TRBJ2-3; D ambiguous. V shed 6 bases and J shed 0 bases, with 13 bases lying between them. Germline V gene sequence: CDR1 MNHEY, CDR2 SVGAGI. CDR3 size: 15 residues. CDR3 DNA: TGTGCCAGCAGGTTACGTTTCTCTAGCACAGATACGCAGTATTTT. It encodes CASRLRFSSTDTQYF.

The rearrangement joins TRBV5-1 to TRBJ2-3; 7 nucleotides align to TRBD1. This CDR3 region has 12 residues. Unmatched junction bases numbered 2, after V lost 4 bases and J lost 6 bases. Looked up from germline, CDR1 is SGHRS and CDR2 is YFSETQ. In DNA form, the CDR3 reads TGCGCCAGCAGCAAACAGGGGGATACGCAGTATTTT. Translation gives CASSKQGDTQYF.

This clonotype came up many times. Mismatch with germline at one junction end may stem from a read error. The chain couples TRBV12-3 or TRBV12-4 to TRBJ2-5; D is perhaps TRBD1 (5 bases). CDR3 size: 16 residues. The CDR3 DNA reads as TGTGCCAGCAGCTTAGAGGCCAGGGCTAACCAAGAGACCCAGTACTTC. This sequence encodes CASSLEARANQETQYF.

Here the CDR3 DNA reads TGTGCCAGCTCACCGGGTTCGGCAGGGGGCTTCGTCACTGAAGCTTTCTTT. Translated, it gives CASSPGSAGGFVTEAFF. V is TRBV18 and J is TRBJ1-1; 8 nucleotides align to TRBD1. Germline V gene data show CDR1 as KGHSH and CDR2 as LQKENI. The V segment lost 3 bases and the J segment 4 bases; nucleotides outside the gene matches: 13. This CDR3 contains 17 residues.

A few counts support this clonotype. V and J are TRBV20-1 and TRBJ2-7; D is possibly TRBD1 (6 bases). Trimming cost V 0 bases and J 0 bases, with 15 bases left between them. The V gene's germline CDR1 is DFQATT and CDR2 SNEGSKA (reference sequence). This CDR3 has 16 residues. This chain's CDR3 is CSAREPMTGSSYEQYF. In DNA, the CDR3 is TGCAGTGCTAGAGAACCTATGACAGGAAGCTCCTACGAGCAGTACTTC.

This chain links TRBV4-2 with TRBJ2-3; D is undetermined. CDR3 length equals 15 residues. Trimming cost V 1 base and J 0 bases, with 8 bases left between them. Germline assignment: CDR1 LGHNA and CDR2 YNFKEQ. Here the CDR3 DNA reads TGTGCCAGCAGCCAAGTTAGCACTAGCACAGATACGCAGTATTTT. Its protein product is CASSQVSTSTDTQYF.

A remark on this clonotype: At one end the junction does not follow the germline gene, possibly because of a read error. The rearrangement links TRBV7-2 to TRBJ2-7, with 11 bases lining up with TRBD2. Germline V gene lookup returns CDR1 SGHTA and CDR2 FQGNSA. The CDR3 loop spans 14 amino acids. The CDR3 region is CASSLAGGPDEQYF. CDR3 nucleotide sequence: TGTGCCAGCAGTTTAGCGGGAGGGCCGGACGAGCAGTACTTC.

In the case of this clonotype: A junction boundary mismatches the germline segment, possibly from a read error. V gene TRBV6-2 or TRBV6-3 combines with J gene TRBJ2-4; 7 nucleotides line up with TRBD1. Germline V CDR1 and CDR2: MNHEY, SVGEGT. The CDR3 extends over 15 amino acids. CDR3 coding DNA: TGTGCCAGCAGTTCCCTGACAGGGTCCAACAACATTCAGTACTTC. Its protein product is CASSSLTGSNNIQYF.

This chain joins TRBV20-1 and TRBJ2-5; D call uncertain. The V gene lost 3 bases and the J gene lost 5 bases, with 13 bases spanning the gap. CDR3 size: 13 residues. Germline V gene data show CDR1 as DFQATT and CDR2 as SNEGSKA (reference sequence). In DNA form, the CDR3 reads TGCAGTGCTAGGCCCCAGCCTCGGGAGACCCAGTACTTC. Translated: CSARPQPRETQYF.

This clonotype was counted ten times or more. The chain links TRBV20-1 to TRBJ2-2; 7 bases fit TRBD1. Trimming cost V 5 bases and J 5 bases; bases outside gene matches: 8. Germline V CDR1 and CDR2: DFQATT, SNEGSKA (reference sequence). The CDR3 covers 14 residues. This chain's CDR3 is CSARQGQPTGELFF. The CDR3 nucleotides read TGCAGTGCTCGCCAGGGACAGCCTACCGGGGAGCTGTTTTTT.